Each of the 12 T cell receptor beta chains below was sequenced from the same sample in a study of beta chain features in type 1 diabetes (dated by TCRdb to 2017 to 2018). The library was obtained by the immunoSEQ multiplex PCR assay. All of the isolated RNA was reverse transcribed with the High Capacity cDNA Reverse Transcription Kit, so expressed TCRB transcripts were sequenced. As stored in TCRdb, this immuneACCESS dataset retains in-frame rearrangements with V and J assigned. A fraction of the clones does not appear; measured against another copy, unresolved V genes explain less than half of the discrepancy, and the remainder lacks a known reason. A total of 400,000 to 550,000 clones appear in this sample, over 10% of them only once. Of the sample, roughly 0.046% falls within the top ten clones. Sequencing used naive CD4+ T cells from blood. This sample's cell subset or site label indicates: true naive CD4+ T cells. The receptors were sampled from a woman aged 18-29 years in good health.

This clone was picked up a small number of times. The V and J genes are TRBV7-9 and TRBJ2-3, with D uncertain. Germline assignment: CDR1 SEHNR and CDR2 FQNEAQ (reference sequence). Trimming removed 8 bases from V and 6 bases from J, with 15 bases in between. The CDR3 extends over 13 amino acids. The CDR3 sequence is CASPLDALDTQYF. In nucleotides, the CDR3 is TGTGCCAGCCCCTTAGATGCTTTGGATACGCAGTATTTT.

The gene calls are TRBV7-3 and TRBJ2-1; possibly TRBD2 for D (5 bases). CDR1 and CDR2 (germline): SGHTA, FQGTGA. The length of the CDR3 is 14 residues. Trimming removed 5 bases at V and 9 bases at J, with 17 bases between. The DNA for the CDR3 is TGTGCCAGCAGCCCCCTATCGGGAATCGGTGAGCAGTTCTTC. Translating gives CASSPLSGIGEQFF.

This rearrangement joins TRBV9 to TRBJ2-1; 10 nucleotides match TRBD1. J lost 1 base, V lost 7 bases, and 2 bases had no gene match. The CDR3 has 14 residues. Germline assignment: CDR1 SGDLS and CDR2 YYNGEE. The CDR3 here is CASRGQGSYNEQFF. CDR3 bases: TGTGCCAGCCGGGGACAGGGGTCCTACAATGAGCAGTTCTTC. Full variable domain (missing parts from reference TRBV9 and TRBJ2-1): DSGVTQTPKHLITATGQRVTLRCSPRSGDLSVYWYQQSLDQGLQFLIQYYNGEERAKGNILERFSAQQFPDLHSELNLSSLELGDSALYFCASRGQGSYNEQFFGPGTRLTVL.

J is TRBJ1-6 and V is TRBV7-2; D not certain. The germline gives CDR1 SGHTA, CDR2 FQGNSA. The CDR3 has 15 amino acids. Trimming took off 1 base at V and 9 bases at J, with 13 bases between the two ends. The CDR3, as DNA: TGTGCCAGCAGCTTAGGAGGAGCTCACAGTTCACCCCTCCACTTT. It codes for CASSLGGAHSSPLHF.

This chain links TRBV7-9 with TRBJ2-3; D unclear. Germline V gene data show CDR1 as SEHNR and CDR2 as FQNEAQ (reference sequence). The CDR3 consists of 14 residues. V was pared by 3 bases and J by 4 bases, with 11 bases between. CDR3 DNA sequence: TGTGCCAGCAGCTTCAGTCCTGGAGCAGATACGCAGTATTTT. Its translation: CASSFSPGADTQYF.

The table lists this clone with a few counts. J is TRBJ2-5 and V is TRBV30, with D possibly matching TRBD2 (5 bases). V was trimmed by 1 base and J by 5 bases, leaving 14 bases between them. The CDR3 runs to 14 residues. Germline CDR1 GTSNPN, CDR2 SVGIG (reference sequence). In DNA form, the CDR3 reads TGTGCCTGGAGTGGAGGGTTGGGTGGTGAGACCCAGTACTTC. This gives the protein CAWSGGLGGETQYF.

This clone came up a few times. The chain recombines TRBV9 with TRBJ1-2, with D maybe TRBD1 (5 bases). The CDR3 runs 13 residues. Germline V lookup: CDR1 SGDLS, CDR2 YYNGEE. The V and J ends lost 4 bases and 8 bases respectively, with 15 bases between them. The CDR3 DNA sequence: TGTGCCAGCAGCCAAGCGTTGAGGGGCGGCTACACCTTC. It encodes CASSQALRGGYTF.

This clone was observed a few times. V usage is TRBV5-1 and J usage is TRBJ2-3; 8 bases are a match to TRBD2. The germline V gene has CDR1 SGHRS and CDR2 YFSETQ. Trimming at V came to 1 base and at J to 6 bases, leaving 4 bases not matched to a gene. The CDR3 length is 14 residues. The CDR3 spells CASSLQRGKDTQYF. The CDR3 DNA reads as TGCGCCAGCAGCTTGCAGCGGGGGAAGGATACGCAGTATTTT.

The CDR3, as DNA: TGTGCCTGGAGTGGAAAGACCCAGTACTTC. Its translation is CAWSGKTQYF. The V and J genes are TRBV30 and TRBJ2-5; D is unclear. CDR1 is GTSNPN, CDR2 SVGIG, per germline (reference sequence). The CDR3 runs to 10 residues. V was trimmed by 1 base and J by 6 bases, leaving 3 bases between them.

The chain carries TRBV18 and TRBJ1-1, with a tentative D call TRBD1 (5 bases). The CDR3 is 15 amino acids. Trimming took off 0 bases at V and 4 bases at J, with 12 bases between the two ends. The V gene's germline CDR1 is KGHSH and CDR2 LQKENI. This CDR3 is CASSPPSGVGTEAFF. Here the CDR3 DNA reads TGTGCCAGCTCACCACCGTCGGGGGTGGGCACTGAAGCTTTCTTT.

The chain employs TRBV7-9 and TRBJ2-1, with a possible D match to TRBD1 (5 bases). V was shortened by 1 base and J by 10 bases, with 11 bases between the two germline ends. The germline V gene encodes CDR1 SEHNR and CDR2 FQNEAQ (reference sequence). This CDR3 is 13 amino acids long. In DNA, the CDR3 is TGTGCCAGCAGCTTAGACAGCCACAGGGAGCAGTTCTTC. Translation: CASSLDSHREQFF.

This clone was recorded a few times. This chain links TRBV28 with TRBJ2-3; 7 positions agree with TRBD2. V shed 3 bases and J 0 bases; nucleotides not matched to a gene: 0. The V gene's germline CDR1 is MDHEN and CDR2 SYDVKM. The CDR3 is 14 residues long. In DNA, the CDR3 is TGTGCCAGCAGTTTTAGCGGGAGCACAGATACGCAGTATTTT. It codes for CASSFSGSTDTQYF.